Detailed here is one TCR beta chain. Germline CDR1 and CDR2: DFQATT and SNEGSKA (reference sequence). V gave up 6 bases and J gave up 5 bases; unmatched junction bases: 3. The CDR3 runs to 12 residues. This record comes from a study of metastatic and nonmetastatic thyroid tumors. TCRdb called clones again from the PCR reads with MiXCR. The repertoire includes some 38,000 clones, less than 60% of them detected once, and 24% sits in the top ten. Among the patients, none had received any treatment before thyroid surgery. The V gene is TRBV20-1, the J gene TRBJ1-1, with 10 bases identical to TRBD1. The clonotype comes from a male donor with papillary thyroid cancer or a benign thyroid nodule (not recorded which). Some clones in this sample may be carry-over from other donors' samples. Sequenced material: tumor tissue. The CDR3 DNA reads TGCAGTGCAGGGACAGGGGATACTGAAGCTTTCTTT. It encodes CSAGTGDTEAFF.